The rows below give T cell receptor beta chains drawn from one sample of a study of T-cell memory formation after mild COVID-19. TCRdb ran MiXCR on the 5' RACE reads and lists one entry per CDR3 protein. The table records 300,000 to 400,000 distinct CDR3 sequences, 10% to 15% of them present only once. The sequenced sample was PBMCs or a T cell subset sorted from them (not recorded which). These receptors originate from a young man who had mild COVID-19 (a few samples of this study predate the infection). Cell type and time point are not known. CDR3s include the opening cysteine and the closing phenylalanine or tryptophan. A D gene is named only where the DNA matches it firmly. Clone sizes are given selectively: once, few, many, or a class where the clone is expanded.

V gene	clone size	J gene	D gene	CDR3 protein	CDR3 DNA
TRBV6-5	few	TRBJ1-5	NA	CASSYSRGENQPQHF	TGTGCCAGCAGTTACTCGAGGGGGGAAAATCAGCCCCAGCATTTT
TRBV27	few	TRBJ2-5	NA	CASAFGAVQETQYF	TGTGCCAGCGCCTTTGGGGCAGTCCAAGAGACCCAGTACTTC
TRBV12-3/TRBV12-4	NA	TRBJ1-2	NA	CASTAYGGLGYTF	TGTGCCAGCACCGCATATGGAGGGCTCGGCTACACCTTC
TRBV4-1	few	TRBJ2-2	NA	CASSSLQGTGELFF	TGCGCCAGCAGCTCCCTTCAGGGCACCGGGGAGCTGTTTTTT
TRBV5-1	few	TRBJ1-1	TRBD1	CASSTTGQGVGTEAFF	TGCGCCAGCAGCACAACAGGACAGGGTGTAGGCACTGAAGCTTTCTTT
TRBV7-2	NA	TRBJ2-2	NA	CASSLVVLNTGELFF	TGTGCCAGCAGCTTAGTGGTCCTAAACACCGGGGAGCTGTTTTTT
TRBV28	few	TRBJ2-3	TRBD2	CASSLGLREADTQYF	TGTGCCAGCAGTTTAGGTCTCCGGGAGGCAGATACGCAGTATTTT
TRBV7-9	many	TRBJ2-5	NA	CASSLVASGETQYF	TGTGCCAGCAGCCTAGTAGCCTCTGGAGAGACCCAGTACTTC
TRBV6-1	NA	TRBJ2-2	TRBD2	CASSPGGGTNTGELFF	TGTGCCAGCAGCCCGGGCGGGGGGACGAACACCGGGGAGCTGTTTTTT
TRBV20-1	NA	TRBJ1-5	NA	CSARDAGREGNQPQHF	TGCAGTGCTAGAGATGCGGGCCGGGAGGGCAATCAGCCCCAGCATTTT
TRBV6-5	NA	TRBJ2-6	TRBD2	CASNPGGGTGANVLTF	TGTGCCAGCAATCCTGGGGGAGGGACTGGGGCCAACGTCCTGACTTTC
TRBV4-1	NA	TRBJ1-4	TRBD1	CASSQAGTGYNEKLFF	TGCGCCAGCAGCCAAGCCGGGACAGGTTATAATGAAAAACTGTTTTTT
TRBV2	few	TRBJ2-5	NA	CASRGQQETQYF	TGTGCCAGCCGGGGGCAGCAAGAGACCCAGTACTTC
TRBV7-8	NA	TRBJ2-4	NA	CASSLRRDPNNIQYF	TGTGCCAGCAGCTTAAGGCGGGACCCCAACAACATTCAGTACTTC
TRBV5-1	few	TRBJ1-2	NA	CASSPGSPWGYTF	TGCGCCAGCAGCCCCGGGAGTCCTTGGGGCTACACCTTC
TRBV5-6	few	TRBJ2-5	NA	CASSREGAGGTAQETQYF	TGTGCCAGCAGCCGGGAGGGGGCCGGGGGGACCGCACAAGAGACCCAGTACTTC
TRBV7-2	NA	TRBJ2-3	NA	CASSLDGPRTDTQYF	TGTGCCAGCAGCTTAGATGGACCTCGTACAGATACGCAGTATTTT
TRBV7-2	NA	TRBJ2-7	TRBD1	CASSRDRGASEQYF	TGTGCCAGCAGCCGCGACAGGGGAGCCTCCGAGCAGTACTTC
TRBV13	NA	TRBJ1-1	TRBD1	CASSEEGQGYTEAFF	TGTGCCAGCAGCGAGGAGGGACAGGGATACACTGAAGCTTTCTTT
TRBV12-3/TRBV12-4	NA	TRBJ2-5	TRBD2	CASTHGSGGARETQYF	TGTGCCAGCACCCACGGCAGCGGGGGGGCCCGGGAGACCCAGTACTTC
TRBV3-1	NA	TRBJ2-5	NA	CASSQLLPQETQYF	TGTGCCAGCAGCCAATTACTACCCCAAGAGACCCAGTACTTC
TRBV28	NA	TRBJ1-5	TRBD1	CASRDREVGNQPQHF	TGTGCCAGCAGGGACAGGGAGGTTGGCAATCAGCCCCAGCATTTT
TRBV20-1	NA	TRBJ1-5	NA	CSASVLGGAGNQPQHF	TGCAGTGCTAGTGTCCTAGGAGGGGCCGGCAATCAGCCCCAGCATTTT
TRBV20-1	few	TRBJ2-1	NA	CSARAGKAGIYNEQFF	TGCAGTGCTAGAGCCGGCAAGGCGGGGATATACAATGAGCAGTTCTTC
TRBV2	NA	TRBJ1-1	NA	CASSEAGGLKAFF	TGTGCCAGCAGTGAGGCTGGAGGGCTGAAAGCTTTCTTT
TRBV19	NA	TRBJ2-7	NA	CASSIAPGISEQYF	TGTGCCAGTAGTATAGCTCCAGGGATCAGCGAGCAGTACTTC
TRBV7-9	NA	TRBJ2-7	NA	CASSSDPIGEQYF	TGTGCCAGCAGCTCGGACCCGATTGGGGAGCAGTACTTC
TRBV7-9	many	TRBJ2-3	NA	CASSWDGISTDTQYF	TGTGCCAGCAGCTGGGACGGAATAAGCACAGATACGCAGTATTTT
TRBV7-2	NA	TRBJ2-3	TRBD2	CASSLEPRGPAGASTDTQYF	TGTGCCAGCAGCTTAGAGCCTCGCGGCCCCGCGGGAGCGTCCACAGATACGCAGTATTTT
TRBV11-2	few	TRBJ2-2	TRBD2	CASSLEWTSGGRNTGELFF	TGTGCCAGCAGCTTAGAATGGACTAGCGGGGGCCGAAACACCGGGGAGCTGTTTTTT
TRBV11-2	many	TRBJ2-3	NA	CASSLDLYTDTQYF	TGTGCCAGCAGCTTAGATCTATACACAGATACGCAGTATTTT
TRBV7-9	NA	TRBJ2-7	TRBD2	CASSHGGGSYEQYF	TGTGCCAGCAGTCACGGGGGGGGCTCCTACGAGCAGTACTTC
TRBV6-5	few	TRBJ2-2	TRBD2	CASSYPTSGGNTGELFF	TGTGCCAGCAGTTACCCCACTAGCGGGGGTAACACCGGGGAGCTGTTTTTT